The present T cell receptor (beta chain) was sequenced within a study of blood T cell repertoires in COVID-19. Study information: Sources were T cells, B-cell-depleted T cells, or PBMCs; the material itself was cDNA or gDNA.

CDR1 and CDR2 from the germline V gene are SEHNR and FQNEAQ (reference sequence). V lost 1 base, J lost 4 bases, and 10 bases lay in between. The CDR3 loop spans 14 amino acids. Only in-frame clones appear in the TCRdb table, and some are missing; sequencing was by immunoSEQ multiplex PCR. The sample carries approximately 130,000 clones, approximately 89% recorded once. Sequencing was done on a sample of peripheral blood. The chain carries TRBV7-9 and TRBJ1-2; TRBD1 is a possible D gene (6 bases). The source is a human donor in a cohort sampled during active COVID-19. Written as DNA, the CDR3 is TGTGCCAGCAGCTTAGAAGACAGGCGCTATGGCTACACCTTC. Encoded protein: CASSLEDRRYGYTF.